This TCR beta chain was captured by sequencing in a study of neurological immune-mediated disorders. The CDR3 covers 15 residues. The V gene end was trimmed by 1 base and the J gene end by 3 bases; junction bases not matched to a gene: 8. Looked up from germline, CDR1 is DFQATT and CDR2 is SNEGSKA (reference sequence). Whole-study results and caveats: Subjects shared no identical expanded-clone CDR3 amino acid sequences, suggesting private TCR-beta repertoires in all groups. HTLV-1-associated myelopathy had the most TCR clonal expansion, while multiple sclerosis had the least, a level that fell below healthy controls.

TCRdb reprocessed the 5' RACE reads via MiXCR and lists one record per CDR3 protein. The data show more than 15,000 distinct CDR3 sequences, about 11% seen once. The table lists this clonotype with many counts. Its specificity is unknown. Material for sequencing was CD8+ T cells from blood. This chain connects TRBV20-1 to TRBJ2-7; 8 bases map to TRBD1. The receptor was isolated from a woman aged 50 to 65 in good health. CDR3 amino acids: CSARVRGTGGYEQYF. CDR3 in DNA: TGCAGTGCTAGAGTAAGGGGGACAGGTGGCTACGAGCAGTACTTC.